This TCR beta chain appears in the sequencing data of a study of OX40 agonist ivuxolimab in advanced cancers. The overall study: Participants, around 80% male, averaged 60 years of age, ranging from roughly 23 to 90.

This CDR3 contains 14 residues. CDR1 is SGHRS, CDR2 YFSETQ, per germline. The V gene end was trimmed by 0 bases and the J gene end by 7 bases; junction bases not matched to a gene: 2. The table came from immunoSEQ multiplex PCR; TCRdb's copy has only in-frame clones and leaves some out. The table includes 65,000 to 80,000 clones, over 65% detected once. This TCR was recovered from an adult with an advanced solid tumor such as melanoma, head and neck, liver or kidney cancer. The chain recombines TRBV5-1 with TRBJ1-4; 8 bases are a match to TRBD1. The source was CD4+ or CD8+ T cells sorted from blood, collected in a trial of the OX40 agonist ivuxolimab. The CDR3 sequence: CASSLGQGLEKLFF. DNA for the CDR3: TGCGCCAGCAGCTTGGGACAGGGGCTTGAAAAACTGTTTTTT.